The clone carrying this T cell receptor (beta chain) showed up just once. As yet, its antigen is unknown. The CDR3 sequence is 13 residues long. The V gene lost 5 bases and the J gene lost 0 bases, with 5 bases spanning the gap. The authors sequenced patients whose flow cytometry had shown CD8+CD57+ cell expansion. The diagnosis in all patients was severe acquired aplastic anemia. Patients were treatment-naive when blood was sampled. The template for TCR beta VDJ and CDR3 sequence profiling was genomic DNA. Using its own MiXCR run on the reads, TCRdb lists one record per CDR3 protein. The profile shows 50,000 or so distinct CDR3 sequences, roughly three fifths of them singletons. This entry belongs to a study of CD8+CD57+ T cells in acquired aplastic anemia. Study results and caveats: Researchers report that around 30 CD8+ CDR3 sequences appeared in both patients and controls.

This rearrangement joins TRBV12-3 or TRBV12-4 to TRBJ1-3; D is ambiguous. The sequenced sample was sorted CD4+, CD8+, or CD8+CD57+ T cells (not recorded which) from PBMCs. This clonotype was obtained from a human donor with aplastic anemia. The CDR3 sequence is CASSPISGNTIYF. CDR3 DNA: TGTGCCAGCAGTCCGATCTCTGGAAACACCATATATTTT.